The 9 T cell receptor beta chains listed next were all sequenced from one sample in a study of neurological immune-mediated disorders (dated by TCRdb to between 2018 and 2020). Libraries came from 5' RACE. This sample was sequenced with an Illumina HiSeq 2500. TCRdb reran the public reads through fastp at Q25 and MiXCR, keeping productive beta chains. CDR3 protein duplicates are merged, each entry listing the most common genes and DNA. The sample table shows more than 70,000 distinct CDR3 sequences, and about a tenth are seen once. Clones ranked in the top ten supply about 1.8% of the sample. Sequenced input: PBMCs. These TCRs come from a man in his forties in good health.

Ten or more counts support this clonotype. The chain joins TRBV10-3 to TRBJ2-7; TRBD1 might be the D (5 bases). Per the germline V gene, CDR1 is ENHRY and CDR2 is SYGVKD. This CDR3 spans 14 amino acids. Trimming removed 6 bases at V and 5 bases at J, with 17 bases between. The CDR3, as DNA: TGTGCCATCAGCCCCCAGGGTCGAACCGACGAGCAGTACTTC. Translated, it gives CAISPQGRTDEQYF.

This clonotype was counted between two and nine times. V and J are TRBV3-1 and TRBJ2-1; no clear D. The V and J ends lost 0 bases and 7 bases respectively, with 7 bases between them. CDR1 is LGHDT and CDR2 is YNNKEL in the germline V gene (reference sequence). The CDR3 spans 13 residues. The CDR3 loop is CASSQDSRNEQFF. The CDR3 nucleotides are TGTGCCAGCAGCCAAGATTCGAGAAATGAGCAGTTCTTC.

This clonotype was seen repeatedly, ten times or more. The chain joins TRBV5-1 to TRBJ2-2; 8 bases are a match to TRBD2. The CDR3 runs to 16 residues. CDR1 and CDR2 from the germline V gene are SGHRS and YFSETQ. V lost 4 bases and J lost 0; bases outside the gene matches: 5. As DNA, the CDR3 is TGCGCCAGCAGCCACGGCGGGAGGACGAACACCGGGGAGCTGTTTTTT. Protein product: CASSHGGRTNTGELFF.

This clonotype occurred many times. The chain has TRBV5-1 and TRBJ1-6; D possibly corresponds to TRBD1 (6 bases). V was clipped by 2 bases and J by 7 bases, with 10 bases between them. This CDR3 comprises 14 residues. Germline lookup yields CDR1 SGHRS and CDR2 YFSETQ. CDR3 residues: CASSLQGENSPLHF. CDR3 DNA sequence: TGCGCCAGCAGCTTACAGGGAGAAAATTCACCCCTCCACTTT.

With respect to this clonotype: A much larger clone differs from this one at a single base, so this may be a read error. This sequence joins TRBV18 and TRBJ2-1; D call uncertain. V dropped 3 bases and J dropped 5 bases, with 11 bases sitting between them. The CDR3 contains 14 residues. Germline V gives CDR1 KGHSH, CDR2 LQKENI. The CDR3 loop reads CASSPLSSDNEQFF. CDR3 sequence (DNA): TGTGCCAGCTCACCTCTTTCGTCGGACAATGAGCAGTTCTTC.

There are many counts of this clonotype. This chain joins TRBV11-2 and TRBJ2-2; D call uncertain. Between the trimmed V and J ends, which lost 5 bases and 0 bases, there was a span of 25 bases. The V gene's germline CDR1 is SGHAT and CDR2 FQNNGV. The CDR3 extends over 20 amino acids. The CDR3 reads CASSLSPQLDTVANTGELFF. The DNA for the CDR3 is TGTGCCAGCAGCCTAAGCCCTCAATTAGATACAGTCGCGAACACCGGGGAGCTGTTTTTT. Complete variable domain (other parts from reference TRBV11-2 and TRBJ2-2): EAGVAQSPRYKIIEKRQSVAFWCNPISGHATLYWYQQILGQGPKLLIQFQNNGVVDDSQLPKDRFSAERLKGVDSTLKIQPAKLEDSAVYLCASSLSPQLDTVANTGELFFGEGSRLTVL.

The table lists this clonotype with many counts. V is TRBV3-1 and J is TRBJ1-1; D gene unclear. Trimming shortened V by 4 bases and J by 7 bases, and 7 bases separated the two germline ends. Germline V gene data show CDR1 as LGHDT and CDR2 as YNNKEL (reference sequence). The CDR3 is 11 residues long. The CDR3: CASSLESEAFF. CDR3 nucleotides: TGTGCCAGCAGCCTGGAGAGTGAAGCTTTCTTT.

This clonotype was observed at least ten times. The chain uses TRBV24-1 and TRBJ2-1; TRBD1 agrees at 7 bases. The V gene end was trimmed by 4 bases and the J gene end by 6 bases; junction bases not matched to a gene: 11. CDR3 length equals 16 residues. Germline V gene lookup returns CDR1 KGHDR and CDR2 SFDVKD. In DNA form, the CDR3 reads TGTGCCACCAGTGAAATGACAGGGAAGAATACCAATGAGCAGTTCTTC. As protein: CATSEMTGKNTNEQFF.

This clonotype was seen ten or more times. This chain joins TRBV5-1 and TRBJ2-1; no clear D. The germline V and J ends were trimmed by 1 base and 8 bases, with 10 bases remaining between them. The length of the CDR3 is 13 residues. The germline V gene encodes CDR1 SGHRS and CDR2 YFSETQ. DNA for the CDR3: TGCGCCAGCAGCTTGCCTGGGCACCATGAGCAGTTCTTC. Translated: CASSLPGHHEQFF.